A single sample gave rise to the 31 T cell receptor beta chains below, sequenced in a study of patients with pleural tuberculosis. One entry per CDR3 protein results from TCRdb running MiXCR on the reads. The sample records 25,000 to 30,000 distinct CDR3 sequences, more than 15% being singletons. The sequenced sample consisted of peripheral blood. Every receptor here comes from a human donor with pleural tuberculosis.

In the case of this clonotype: A much larger clone is a single base away; this may be a read error. The V and J genes are TRBV9 and TRBJ1-1; 7 bases map to TRBD1. The V gene's germline CDR1 is SGDLS and CDR2 YYNGEE. The CDR3 runs to 14 residues. Unmatched junction bases numbered 11, after V lost 8 bases and J lost 4 bases. Here the CDR3 reads CASSTRQGVTEAFF. CDR3 nucleotides: TGTGCCAGTAGCACGAGACAGGGTGTCACTGAAGCTTTCTTT.

About this clonotype itself: A much larger clone sits a single nucleotide away, making a read error possible. This chain uses TRBV28 with TRBJ2-7; TRBD2 matches at 8 bases. The CDR3 is 14 residues long. CDR1 is MDHEN and CDR2 is SYDVKM in the germline V gene. The CDR3 nucleotides read TGTGCCAGCAGGTCGACTAGCGCCTCCTACGAGCAGCACTTC. It encodes CASRSTSASYEQHF.

This clonotype was recorded at least ten times. J is TRBJ2-7 and V is TRBV7-2; D remains ambiguous. The CDR3 is 13 amino acids. V dropped 4 bases and J dropped 0 bases, with 7 bases sitting between them. The V gene's germline CDR1 is SGHTA and CDR2 FQGNSA. CDR3 in amino acids: CASSYPGSYEQYF. CDR3 coding DNA: TGTGCCAGCAGCTACCCCGGCTCCTACGAGCAGTACTTC.

As regards this clonotype: This clone may be a read error of a much larger clone one base away. This chain links TRBV5-1 with TRBJ1-1, with a tentative D call TRBD1 (5 bases). V lost 7 bases to trimming and J lost 0 bases, with 10 bases between them. Germline CDR1 SGHRS, CDR2 YFSETQ. The CDR3 extends over 13 amino acids. The CDR3 sequence is CASGDRLNTEAFF. The CDR3 DNA is TGCGCCAGCGGGGACCGATTGAACACTGAAGCTTTCTTT.

The V gene is TRBV27, the J gene TRBJ2-7; TRBD1 or TRBD2 may be the D gene (6 bases each). The CDR3 has 17 residues. From germline, CDR1 is MNHEY and CDR2 SMNVEV (reference sequence). V dropped 4 bases and J dropped 5 bases, with 24 bases sitting between them. CDR3 in amino acids: CASSSPDAQGGVNEQYF. CDR3 coding DNA: TGTGCCAGCAGTTCCCCGGATGCACAGGGAGGCGTAAACGAGCAGTACTTC.

At least ten counts were recorded for this clonotype. For the CDR3, the DNA is TGTGCTAGTGGTTTGGTACTGGGGACAGAACAACGTGGAAACACCATATATTTT. Translating gives CASGLVLGTEQRGNTIYF. The V call is TRBV12-5, the J call TRBJ1-3; 7 bases are a match to TRBD1. The germline gives CDR1 LGHNT, CDR2 FRNRAP. The CDR3 has 18 amino acids. V dropped 0 bases and J dropped 3; count of bases not matched to a gene: 11.

Ten or more counts support this clonotype. The chain links TRBV9 to TRBJ1-1; D not resolved. Trimming left V 4 bases short and J 2 bases short, with 15 bases between. The CDR3 is 15 amino acids. Germline assignment: CDR1 SGDLS and CDR2 YYNGEE. In DNA, the CDR3 is TGTGCCAGCAGCCCCCGCCCAGTAATAAACACTGAAGCTTTCTTT. It translates to CASSPRPVINTEAFF. Complete variable domain (other parts from reference TRBV9 and TRBJ1-1): DSGVTQTPKHLITATGQRVTLRCSPRSGDLSVYWYQQSLDQGLQFLIQYYNGEERAKGNILERFSAQQFPDLHSELNLSSLELGDSALYFCASSPRPVINTEAFFGQGTRLTVV.

There are a few counts of this clonotype. The genes are TRBV3-1 and TRBJ2-7; 8 positions agree with TRBD2. With V trimmed by 5 bases and J by 3 bases, 3 bases remained unmatched. Germline values: CDR1 LGHDT, CDR2 YNNKEL (reference sequence). The CDR3 is 13 residues long. DNA of the CDR3: TGTGCCAGCAGCAAGAGCGGGAGCTACGAGCAGTACTTC. Protein: CASSKSGSYEQYF.

This clonotype was recorded at least ten times. The genes are TRBV7-2 and TRBJ1-5; D ambiguous. This CDR3 is built from 15 residues. Germline CDR1 SGHTA, CDR2 FQGNSA. V lost 0 bases to trimming and J lost 4 bases, with 10 bases between them. CDR3: CASSLALGRNQPQHF. As DNA, the CDR3 is TGTGCCAGCAGCTTAGCGTTAGGGCGTAATCAGCCCCAGCATTTT.

By share of the sample, this clonotype is medium-sized (0.01 to 0.1%). The chain uses TRBV7-2 and TRBJ1-1, with D tentatively TRBD1 (5 bases). V was shortened by 2 bases and J by 0 bases, with 10 bases between the two germline ends. The germline V gene has CDR1 SGHTA and CDR2 FQGNSA. The CDR3 runs to 15 residues. CDR3 sequence (DNA): TGTGCCAGCAGCTTACTGGGGCCTATGAACACTGAAGCTTTCTTT. This translates into CASSLLGPMNTEAFF.

Comments on this clonotype: One end of the junction does not line up with germline, which may come from a read error. The V and J genes are TRBV4-1 and TRBJ2-1; TRBD2 aligns across 8 bases. The CDR3 spans 16 residues. The germline gives CDR1 MGHRA, CDR2 YSYEKL. The CDR3 DNA is TGCGCCAGCAGGCCACACGGACTAGCTAGCTACAACGAGCAGTCCTTC. Amino acid sequence: CASRPHGLASYNEQSF.

Of note for this clonotype: Since the CDR3 does not end with the conserved phenylalanine or tryptophan, this likely comes from a read error. The J gene is TRBJ1-1, the V gene TRBV14, with 8 bases that match TRBD1. This CDR3 has 11 residues. Germline V lookup: CDR1 SGHDN, CDR2 FVKESK. CDR3: CANSDRGKAFL. Written as DNA, the CDR3 is TGTGCCAACAGCGACAGGGGAAAAGCTTTCCTT.

The chain combines TRBV2 with TRBJ1-6, with D tentatively TRBD1 (5 bases). The CDR3 covers 15 residues. Trimming cost V 5 bases and J 7 bases, with 15 bases left between them. Germline V CDR1 and CDR2: SNHLY, FYNNEI. In DNA form, the CDR3 reads TGTGCCAGCAGTAAACAGGCGTCTGTGAATTCACCCCTCCACTTT. Its protein product is CASSKQASVNSPLHF. Combining the CDR3 with reference TRBV2 and TRBJ1-6 gives the whole variable domain EPEVTQTPSHQVTQMGQEVILRCVPISNHLYFYWYRQILGQKVEFLVSFYNNEISEKSEIFDDQFSVERPDGSNFTLKIRSTKLEDSAMYFCASSKQASVNSPLHFGNGTRLTVT.

This sequence joins TRBV28 and TRBJ1-2, with D unclear. This CDR3 has 14 amino acids. Trimming shortened V by 5 bases and J by 7 bases, and 17 bases separated the two germline ends. Per germline, CDR1 MDHEN and CDR2 SYDVKM. This CDR3 is CASSVTSRVSGYTF. As DNA, the CDR3 is TGTGCCAGCAGTGTGACGTCAAGGGTCTCTGGCTACACCTTC.

Regarding this clonotype: One end of the junction is discordant with germline, which a read error may explain. The chain joins TRBV7-2 to TRBJ1-2; the D gene is possibly TRBD1 (6 bases). Per the germline V gene, CDR1 is SGHTA and CDR2 is FQGNSA. The CDR3 has 14 amino acids. This CDR3 is CAISFLYRDYGYAF. CDR3 DNA sequence: TGTGCCATCAGCTTCCTATACAGGGACTATGGCTACGCCTTC.

This clonotype has ten or more counts. V usage is TRBV4-2 and J usage is TRBJ2-7; TRBD1 might be the D (6 bases). Looked up from germline, CDR1 is LGHNA and CDR2 is YNFKEQ. The CDR3 loop spans 13 amino acids. Trimming shortened V by 4 bases and J by 5 bases, and 12 bases separated the two germline ends. The DNA for the CDR3 is TGTGCCAGCAGCCTACAGGGTAGGGACGAGCAGTACTTC. It specifies CASSLQGRDEQYF.

In this sample, this clonotype turned up many times. The genes are TRBV28 and TRBJ1-5; no firm D call. Per germline, CDR1 MDHEN and CDR2 SYDVKM. The CDR3 spans 12 residues. The V end was cut by 3 bases, the J end by 6 bases, with 6 bases between. The CDR3 reads CASSFEVQPQHF. CDR3 DNA sequence: TGTGCCAGCAGTTTCGAGGTTCAGCCCCAGCATTTT.

This clonotype was seen ten or more times. Given a much more abundant clone one base away, this may be a read error. CDR3 in DNA: TGTGCCAGCAGGGATAACTATGGCTACCCCTTC. It is translated as CASRDNYGYPF. This chain joins TRBV6-1 and TRBJ1-2; D uncertain. The CDR3 has 11 amino acids. Germline CDR1 and CDR2: MNHNS and SASEGT.

This clonotype has at least ten counts. V and J are TRBV6-2 or TRBV6-3 and TRBJ2-1; the match to TRBD2 covers 13 bases. This CDR3 spans 15 amino acids. V was clipped by 6 bases and J by 7 bases; unmatched bases: 6. Per germline, CDR1 MNHEY and CDR2 SVGEGT. The chain's CDR3 is CASRQPTSGGNEQFF. For the CDR3, the DNA is TGTGCCAGCAGACAACCGACTAGCGGGGGGAATGAGCAGTTCTTC.

This clonotype was seen ten or more times. This chain uses TRBV7-3 with TRBJ2-1; D possibly matches TRBD1 or TRBD2 (7 bases each). The germline V and J ends were trimmed by 4 bases and 9 bases, with 10 bases remaining between them. The CDR3 sequence is 12 residues long. CDR1 and CDR2 (germline): SGHTA, FQGTGA. The CDR3 sequence: CASSSGGAEQFF. The CDR3 DNA follows: TGTGCCAGCAGCTCAGGGGGGGCTGAGCAGTTCTTC.

This clonotype is termed medium-sized. The chain couples TRBV12-3 or TRBV12-4 to TRBJ2-1, with D perhaps TRBD1 (6 bases). The CDR3 is 12 amino acids. V gave up 6 bases and J gave up 7 bases, with 10 bases separating them. The DNA for the CDR3 is TGTGCCAGCAGAGCTAGGGGGAATGAGCAGTTCTTC. Translation gives CASRARGNEQFF.

This clonotype was seen at least ten times. This chain's CDR3 is CASSYSSDMNEQYF. The DNA for the CDR3 is TGTGCCAGCAGTTACTCTTCGGACATGAACGAGCAGTACTTC. The V gene is TRBV6-6, the J gene TRBJ2-7; tentatively, D is TRBD1 (5 bases). Germline CDR1 reads MNHNY; CDR2 reads SVGAGI (reference sequence). CDR3 length equals 14 residues. The germline V and J ends were trimmed by 0 bases and 5 bases, with 11 bases remaining between them.

This clonotype was counted ten times or more. The V and J genes are TRBV6-1 and TRBJ2-1; TRBD1 might be the D (6 bases). The germline CDR1 and CDR2 sequences are MNHNS and SASEGT. The CDR3 length is 14 residues. V was pared by 8 bases and J by 6 bases, with 17 bases between. This chain's CDR3 is CASLDADRPNEQFF. The CDR3 coding sequence is TGTGCCAGCCTGGACGCAGACAGGCCCAATGAGCAGTTCTTC.

This clonotype was observed at least ten times. The chain employs TRBV19 and TRBJ2-3; no clear D gene. Germline V CDR1 and CDR2: LNHDA, SQIVND (reference sequence). V lost 5 bases to trimming and J lost 2 bases, with 20 bases between them. CDR3 length: 17 amino acids. CDR3 in DNA: TGTGCCAGTAGTTCGACCGGTTTGGGGTCGTACACAGATACGCAGTATTTT. This sequence encodes CASSSTGLGSYTDTQYF. Using reference TRBV19 and TRBJ2-3 for the parts outside the CDR3, the full variable domain is DGGITQSPKYLFRKEGQNVTLSCEQNLNHDAMYWYRQDPGQGLRLIYYSQIVNDFQKGDIAEGYSVSREKKESFPLTVTSAQKNPTAFYLCASSSTGLGSYTDTQYFGPGTRLTVL.

This clonotype was recorded only once. This may come from a read error, since a much larger clone is one base off. No conserved phenylalanine or tryptophan is present at the end of the CDR3, so a read error is the likely explanation. CDR3 DNA sequence: TGTGCCAGCAGCTTAGATTCCGGCAGCTACAATGAGCAGTTCTGC. Residues: CASSLDSGSYNEQFC. This chain joins TRBV11-2 and TRBJ2-1; D is unclear. The CDR3 is 15 residues long. Trimming stripped 0 bases from V and 3 bases from J, with 9 bases between. Germline assignment: CDR1 SGHAT and CDR2 FQNNGV.

This clonotype was observed at least ten times. The chain uses TRBV18 and TRBJ2-1; a weak D match, TRBD2 (5 bases). Germline-derived CDR1 and CDR2 are KGHSH and LQKENI. The CDR3 is made up of 13 amino acids. With 5 bases removed from V and 5 bases from J, the gap between germline ends came to 10 bases. DNA for the CDR3: TGTGCCAGCTCAACCGGACTGAACAATGAGCAGTTCTTC. This translates into CASSTGLNNEQFF.

This clonotype was seen repeatedly, ten times or more. This chain joins TRBV28 and TRBJ2-1; 7 positions match TRBD2. Germline CDR1 is MDHEN and CDR2 is SYDVKM. Unmatched junction bases numbered 3, after V lost 0 bases and J lost 7 bases. There are 14 residues in the CDR3. CDR3 sequence (DNA): TGTGCCAGCAGTTTATGGACTAGCTTTAATGAGCAGTTCTTC. Residues: CASSLWTSFNEQFF.

This clonotype ranks as medium-sized (0.01 to 0.1%). The rearrangement joins TRBV27 to TRBJ1-6; a weak D match, TRBD1 (5 bases). V was cut by 3 bases and J by 9 bases, with 21 bases left in between. The CDR3 is 17 residues long. Germline V gives CDR1 MNHEY, CDR2 SMNVEV (reference sequence). CDR3 region: CASSFAAGGARSSPLHF. CDR3 sequence (DNA): TGTGCCAGCAGTTTCGCCGCGGGAGGGGCCAGGAGTTCACCCCTCCACTTT.

This clonotype is labeled as medium-sized. The V gene is TRBV27, the J gene TRBJ1-1; possibly TRBD1 for D (6 bases). CDR1 MNHEY and CDR2 SMNVEV come from the germline V gene (reference sequence). CDR3 length: 13 amino acids. V lost 2 bases and J lost 6, with 10 bases in between. In DNA form, the CDR3 reads TGTGCCAGCAGTTTAAGGGGGGGCCCTGAAGCTTTCTTT. Residues: CASSLRGGPEAFF.

This clonotype appeared many times. This chain uses TRBV4-3 with TRBJ2-4; the D is unclear. The V end was cut by 0 bases, the J end by 5 bases, with 11 bases between. Per the germline V gene, CDR1 is LGHNA and CDR2 is YSLEER. CDR3 size: 15 residues. CDR3 sequence (DNA): TGCGCCAGCAGCCAAGATAATTGGGGTCAAAACATTCAGTACTTC. The encoded protein is CASSQDNWGQNIQYF.

The genes are TRBV5-1 and TRBJ1-2, with 8 bases matching TRBD1. The ends lost 3 bases at V and 14 bases at J; junction bases unmatched: 12. Germline values: CDR1 SGHRS, CDR2 YFSETQ. CDR3 length equals 13 residues. CDR3 coding DNA: TGCGCCAGCAGCTCCGGACAGGGCCATGGCAATACCTTC. Its translation is CASSSGQGHGNTF.